The clone carrying this TCR beta chain has just one count. The antigen is undetermined. These data are taken from a study of cytomegalovirus exposure and HLA in healthy donors. Overall study results and limits: The sole available immune exposure information was CMV serostatus.

Primers included in the PCR were 60 Vbeta and 13 Jbeta primers. Sequenced by immunoSEQ multiplex PCR; TCRdb stores in-frame clones only, minus some. The sample has some 150,000 clones; roughly 75% are singletons. CDR3 length: 13 amino acids. CDR1 is PRHDT and CDR2 is FYEKMQ in the germline V gene (reference sequence). Trimming shortened V by 0 bases and J by 8 bases, and 10 bases separated the two germline ends. Sequenced material: PBMCs. This TCR was sampled from a middle-aged man in good health and CMV-seronegative. The V and J genes are TRBV13 and TRBJ1-2, with D perhaps matching TRBD1 (5 bases). Here the CDR3 reads CASSLGAGSGYTF. The DNA of the CDR3 is TGTGCCAGCAGCTTAGGGGCAGGGTCGGGCTACACCTTC.